Included here is one T cell receptor (beta chain) sequence, with context. The CDR3 contains 14 residues. The germline V and J ends were trimmed by 4 bases and 2 bases, with 11 bases remaining between them. The germline V gene encodes CDR1 SGHTA and CDR2 FQGTGA. The data derive from a study of blood T cell repertoires in COVID-19. Seattle-derived patients entered the study during active infection and were followed longitudinally. TCRdb's table, derived via immunoSEQ multiplex PCR, lists solely in-frame clones and lacks some. The sample lists approximately 160,000 clones, 85% to 95% occurring once. This chain links TRBV7-3 with TRBJ1-2, with D possibly matching TRBD1 (6 bases). The sample taken for sequencing was peripheral blood. The sequence derives from a woman in her sixties or seventies with COVID-19, enrolled during active disease. CDR3 amino acids: CASSSFGQNYGYTF. The DNA for the CDR3 is TGTGCCAGCAGCTCCTTCGGACAGAACTATGGCTACACCTTC.